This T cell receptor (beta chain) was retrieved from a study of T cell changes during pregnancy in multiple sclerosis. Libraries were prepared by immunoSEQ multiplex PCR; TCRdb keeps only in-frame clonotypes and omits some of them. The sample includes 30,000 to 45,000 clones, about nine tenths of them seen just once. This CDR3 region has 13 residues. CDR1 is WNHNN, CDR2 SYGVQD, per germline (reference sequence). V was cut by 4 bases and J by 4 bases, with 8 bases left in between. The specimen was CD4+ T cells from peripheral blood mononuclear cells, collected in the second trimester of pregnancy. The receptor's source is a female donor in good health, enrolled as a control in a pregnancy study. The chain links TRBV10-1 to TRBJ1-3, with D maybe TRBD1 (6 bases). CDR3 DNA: TGCGCCAGCAGTGGGACAGCGGGAAACACCATATATTTT. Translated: CASSGTAGNTIYF.